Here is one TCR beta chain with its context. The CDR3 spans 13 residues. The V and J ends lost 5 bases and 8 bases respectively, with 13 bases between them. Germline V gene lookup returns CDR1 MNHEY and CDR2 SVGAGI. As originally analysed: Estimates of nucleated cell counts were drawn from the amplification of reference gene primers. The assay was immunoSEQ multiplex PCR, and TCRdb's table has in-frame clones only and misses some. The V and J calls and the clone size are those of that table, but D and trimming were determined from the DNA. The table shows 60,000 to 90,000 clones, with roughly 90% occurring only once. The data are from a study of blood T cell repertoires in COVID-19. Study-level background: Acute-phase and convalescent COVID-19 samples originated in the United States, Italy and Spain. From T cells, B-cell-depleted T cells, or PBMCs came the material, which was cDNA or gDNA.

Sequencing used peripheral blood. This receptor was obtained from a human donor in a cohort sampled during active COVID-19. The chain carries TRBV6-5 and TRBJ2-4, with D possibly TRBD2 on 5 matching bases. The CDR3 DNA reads TGTGCCAGCAGTCTAAGGATGGGAGACATTCAGTACTTC. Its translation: CASSLRMGDIQYF.